This passage covers 3 T cell receptor beta chains from one sample sequenced in a study of CXCR3-negative and CXCR3-positive naive CD8 T cells. Study results and limitations: Comparison of naive cells showed more hydrophobic TRB CDR3s in CXCR3-positive than in CXCR3-negative naive cells.

No antigen is known for these receptors. Researchers prepared the TRB cDNA libraries using 5' RACE with UMI labels. For each CDR3 protein, TCRdb gives one entry from its re-call of the 5' RACE reads, without DNA. The sample shows about 150,000 distinct CDR3 sequences, and roughly 0.39% sits with its ten largest clones. The sequencing input was naive CXCR3+ CD8+ T cells from blood. Subset in this sample: CD45RO-CCR7+CD27+CD95- naive CD8+ T cells expressing CXCR3 (TNR3+). These receptors were taken from a human donor in good health. Some clones in this sample may be carry-over from other donors' samples.

This chain connects TRBV4-3 to TRBJ2-7; TCRdb's D gene call, TRBD1, goes unchecked for lack of DNA. The CDR3 sequence is 15 residues long. Germline-derived CDR1 and CDR2 are LGHNA and YSLEER. This CDR3 is CASSQGTGFSYEQYF.

The chain has TRBV9 and TRBJ2-7; without DNA, the TCRdb call of TRBD2 cannot be checked. The CDR3 is 15 amino acids. Germline CDR1 is SGDLS and CDR2 is YYNGEE. This CDR3 is CASSGTGTNSYEQYF.

This chain uses TRBV7-9 with TRBJ1-1; TCRdb calls TRBD1, which cannot be checked without DNA. CDR1 is SEHNR and CDR2 is FQNEAQ in the germline V gene (reference sequence). This CDR3 region has 16 residues. The CDR3 is CASSFQRTASNTEAFF. The entire variable domain, with the rest obtained from reference TRBV7-9 and TRBJ1-1, is as follows: DTGVSQNPRHKITKRGQNVTFRCDPISEHNRLYWYRQTLGQGPEFLTYFQNEAQLEKSRLLSDRFSAERPKGSFSTLEIQRTEQGDSAMYLCASSFQRTASNTEAFFGQGTRLTVV.